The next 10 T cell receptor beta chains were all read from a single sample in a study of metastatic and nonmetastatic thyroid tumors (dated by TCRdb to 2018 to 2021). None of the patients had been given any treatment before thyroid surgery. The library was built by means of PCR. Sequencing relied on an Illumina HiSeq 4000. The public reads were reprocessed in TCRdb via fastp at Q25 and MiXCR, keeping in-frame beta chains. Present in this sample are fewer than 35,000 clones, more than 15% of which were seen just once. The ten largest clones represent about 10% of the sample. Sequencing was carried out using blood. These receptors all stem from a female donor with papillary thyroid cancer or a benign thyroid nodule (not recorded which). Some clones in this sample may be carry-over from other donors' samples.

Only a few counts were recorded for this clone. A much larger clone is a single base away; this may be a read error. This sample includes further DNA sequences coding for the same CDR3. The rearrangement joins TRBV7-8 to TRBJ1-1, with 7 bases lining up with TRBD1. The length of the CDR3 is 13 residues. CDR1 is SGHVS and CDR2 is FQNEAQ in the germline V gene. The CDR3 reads CAGQDTMNTEAFF. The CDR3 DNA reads TGTGCCGGACAGGATACCATGAACACCGAAGCTTTCTTT.

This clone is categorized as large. CDR3 sequence reads: CASSERDRENSPLHF. The DNA of the CDR3 is TGTGCCAGCAGTGAACGGGACAGGGAAAATTCACCCCTCCACTTT. The chain recombines TRBV6-1 with TRBJ1-6; 9 bases align to TRBD1. The CDR3 totals 15 residues. Unmatched junction bases numbered 3, after V lost 2 bases and J lost 7 bases. The germline V gene has CDR1 MNHNS and CDR2 SASEGT.

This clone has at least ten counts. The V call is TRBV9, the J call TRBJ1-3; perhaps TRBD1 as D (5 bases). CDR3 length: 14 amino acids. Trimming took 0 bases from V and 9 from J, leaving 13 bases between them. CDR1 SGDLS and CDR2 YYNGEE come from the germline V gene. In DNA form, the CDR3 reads TGTGCCAGCAGCGTAGACTTGGGGGGGAGCACCATATATTTT. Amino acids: CASSVDLGGSTIYF.

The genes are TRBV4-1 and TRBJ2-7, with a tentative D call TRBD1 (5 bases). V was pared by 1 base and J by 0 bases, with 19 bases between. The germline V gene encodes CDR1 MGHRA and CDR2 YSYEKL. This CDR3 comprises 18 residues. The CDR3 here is CASSQVSLGQVSSYEQYF. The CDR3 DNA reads TGCGCCAGCAGCCAAGTCAGTTTGGGGCAGGTTAGCTCCTACGAGCAGTACTTC.

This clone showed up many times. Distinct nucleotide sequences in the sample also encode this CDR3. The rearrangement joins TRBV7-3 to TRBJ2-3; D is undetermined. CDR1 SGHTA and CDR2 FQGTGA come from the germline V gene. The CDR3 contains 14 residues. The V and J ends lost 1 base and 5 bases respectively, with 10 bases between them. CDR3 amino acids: CASSLSPGKDTQYF. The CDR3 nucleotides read TGTGCCAGCAGCTTAAGTCCCGGAAAAGATACGCAGTATTTT. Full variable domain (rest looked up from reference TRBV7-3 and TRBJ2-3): GAGVSQTPSNKVTEKGKYVELRCDPISGHTALYWYRQSLGQGPEFLIYFQGTGAADDSGLPNDRFFAVRPEGSVSTLKIQRTERGDSAVYLCASSLSPGKDTQYFGPGTRLTVL.

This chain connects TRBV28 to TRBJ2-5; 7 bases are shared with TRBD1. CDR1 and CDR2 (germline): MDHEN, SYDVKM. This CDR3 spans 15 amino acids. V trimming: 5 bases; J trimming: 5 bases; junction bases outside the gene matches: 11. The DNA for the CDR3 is TGTGCCAGCAGTCCCAACAGGGGATCCGGGGAGACCCAGTACTTC. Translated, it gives CASSPNRGSGETQYF.

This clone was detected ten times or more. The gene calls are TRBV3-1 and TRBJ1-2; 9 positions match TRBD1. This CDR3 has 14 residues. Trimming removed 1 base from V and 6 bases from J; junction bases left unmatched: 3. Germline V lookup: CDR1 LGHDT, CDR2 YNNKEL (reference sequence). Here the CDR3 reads CASSQAGTGNGYTF. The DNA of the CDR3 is TGTGCCAGCAGCCAAGCCGGGACAGGGAATGGCTACACCTTC.

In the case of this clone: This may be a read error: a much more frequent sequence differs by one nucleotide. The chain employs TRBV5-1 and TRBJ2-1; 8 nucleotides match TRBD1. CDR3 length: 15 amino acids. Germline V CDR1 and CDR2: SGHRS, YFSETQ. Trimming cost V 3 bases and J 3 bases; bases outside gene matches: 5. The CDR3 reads CASSYLGTGYNEQFF. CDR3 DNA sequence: TGCGCCAGCAGCTACCTCGGGACAGGCTACAATGAGCAGTTCTTC.

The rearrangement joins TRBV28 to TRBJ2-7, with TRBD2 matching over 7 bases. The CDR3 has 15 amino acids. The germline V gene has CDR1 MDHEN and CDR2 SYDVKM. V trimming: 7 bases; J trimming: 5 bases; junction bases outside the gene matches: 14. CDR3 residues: CASTRAGEGRHEQYF. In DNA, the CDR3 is TGTGCCAGCACTCGTGCGGGGGAAGGGCGCCACGAGCAGTACTTC.

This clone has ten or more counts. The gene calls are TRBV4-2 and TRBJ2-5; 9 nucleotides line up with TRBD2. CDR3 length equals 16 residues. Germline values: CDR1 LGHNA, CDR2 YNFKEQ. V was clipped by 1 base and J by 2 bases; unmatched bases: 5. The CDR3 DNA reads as TGTGCCAGCAGCCAAGGGGCGGGAGGGCTTCAAGAGACCCAGTACTTC. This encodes CASSQGAGGLQETQYF.